The 27 T cell receptor beta chains below all came from one sample that was sequenced in a study of cytomegalovirus exposure and HLA in healthy donors. PCR primers comprised 60 Vbeta and 13 Jbeta primers. Sequencing was performed with immunoSEQ multiplex PCR; in TCRdb, only in-frame clones are kept and a portion is missing. The sample carries 150,000 to 200,000 clones, more than 70% recorded once. The sequenced sample was PBMCs. Every receptor here comes from a boy between 10 and 17 years old in good health and CMV-seronegative.

The V gene is TRBV13, the J gene TRBJ1-4; possibly TRBD1 for D (5 bases). Germline loops: CDR1 PRHDT, CDR2 FYEKMQ (reference sequence). This CDR3 contains 14 residues. Trimming took off 7 bases at V and 0 bases at J, with 9 bases between the two ends. For the CDR3, the DNA is TGTGCCAGCATACAGGCTGCAACTAATGAAAAACTGTTTTTT. Protein sequence: CASIQAATNEKLFF. Complete variable domain (other parts from reference TRBV13 and TRBJ1-4): AAGVIQSPRHLIKEKRETATLKCYPIPRHDTVYWYQQGPGQDPQFLISFYEKMQSDKGSIPDRFSAQQFSDYHSELNMSSLELGDSALYFCASIQAATNEKLFFGSGTQLSVL.

This rearrangement joins TRBV29-1 to TRBJ2-2; TRBD1 agrees at 9 bases. The CDR3 consists of 16 residues. Germline V gene lookup returns CDR1 SQVTM and CDR2 ANQGSEA. J lost 2 bases, V lost 4 bases, and 8 bases had no gene match. CDR3 amino acids: CSVVPGTGFNTGELFF. The CDR3 DNA reads TGCAGCGTTGTACCAGGGACAGGGTTTAACACCGGGGAGCTGTTTTTT.

This chain connects TRBV29-1 to TRBJ2-3, with D perhaps TRBD2 (5 bases). Deletions cut 4 bases from V and 0 bases from J, with 17 bases between. The V gene's germline CDR1 is SQVTM and CDR2 ANQGSEA. The CDR3 runs to 16 residues. The CDR3 region is CSVAGTRADSTDTQYF. The DNA of the CDR3 is TGCAGCGTTGCAGGTACGCGGGCGGATAGCACAGATACGCAGTATTTT.

The genes are TRBV7-3 and TRBJ1-1; perhaps TRBD1 as D (5 bases). V gave up 2 bases and J gave up 2 bases, with 9 bases separating them. Germline values: CDR1 SGHTA, CDR2 FQGTGA. The CDR3 sequence is 14 residues long. CDR3 loop: CASSLQGPNTEAFF. CDR3 nucleotides: TGTGCCAGCAGCTTACAGGGCCCAAACACTGAAGCTTTCTTT.

The chain employs TRBV19 and TRBJ1-1; D is perhaps TRBD1 (5 bases). CDR3 length equals 14 residues. Germline assignment: CDR1 LNHDA and CDR2 SQIVND (reference sequence). V lost 6 bases, J lost 7 bases, and 18 bases lay in between. The CDR3 loop is CASRGVGNQVEAFF. Written as DNA, the CDR3 is TGTGCCAGTAGAGGGGTGGGCAATCAAGTTGAAGCTTTCTTT. The full variable domain, completed using reference TRBV19 and TRBJ1-1, is DGGITQSPKYLFRKEGQNVTLSCEQNLNHDAMYWYRQDPGQGLRLIYYSQIVNDFQKGDIAEGYSVSREKKESFPLTVTSAQKNPTAFYLCASRGVGNQVEAFFGQGTRLTVV.

A single count supports this clone. V gene TRBV6-1 combines with J gene TRBJ1-5, with D uncertain. This CDR3 has 14 amino acids. Germline lookup yields CDR1 MNHNS and CDR2 SASEGT. V shed 9 bases and J shed 0 bases, with 12 bases lying between them. The CDR3 here is CASFGPYSNQPQHF. CDR3 DNA: TGTGCCAGTTTTGGGCCCTATAGCAATCAGCCCCAGCATTTT.

This chain uses TRBV6-4 with TRBJ2-2; a possible D gene is TRBD2 (5 bases). CDR3 size: 15 residues. V lost 7 bases and J lost 0, with 12 bases in between. The germline V gene has CDR1 MRHNA and CDR2 SNTAGT. The CDR3 coding sequence is TGTGCCAGCAAGTCTGGACTTTCGAACACCGGGGAGCTGTTTTTT. It is translated as CASKSGLSNTGELFF.

This sequence joins TRBV28 and TRBJ2-7; TRBD1 matches at 8 bases. J was trimmed by 4 bases and V by 11 bases; bases with no gene match: 10. The CDR3 length is 13 residues. Germline V gene data show CDR1 as MDHEN and CDR2 as SYDVKM. The DNA for the CDR3 is TGTGCCGGCCGTCCGACAGGGGTTTACGAGCAGTACTTC. This codes for CAGRPTGVYEQYF.

V and J are TRBV21-1 and TRBJ2-7; the table assigns TRBD2, which was not confirmed against the DNA. TRBV21-1 is noted as a pseudogene. The CDR3 runs to 13 residues. CDR3 residues: CASSKGHSYEQYF. The CDR3, as DNA: TGTGCCAGCAGCAAAGGTCATAGCTACGAGCAGTACTTC.

This rearrangement joins TRBV9 to TRBJ2-2, with 10 bases matching TRBD1. This CDR3 has 16 amino acids. The V gene end was trimmed by 0 bases and the J gene end by 6 bases; junction bases not matched to a gene: 5. The germline V gene has CDR1 SGDLS and CDR2 YYNGEE. CDR3 in amino acids: CASSVETGGASGELFF. The CDR3 bases are TGTGCCAGCAGCGTAGAGACAGGGGGCGCTTCCGGGGAGCTGTTTTTT.

This rearrangement joins TRBV4-3 to TRBJ2-1; TRBD2 aligns across 9 bases. V lost 3 bases, J lost 8 bases, and 11 bases stayed unmatched. Germline CDR1 LGHNA, CDR2 YSLEER. The CDR3 contains 16 residues. CDR3 bases: TGCGCCAGCAGCCAGGCCTCGGGCGGGGGGGGCGATGAGCAGTTCTTC. It is translated as CASSQASGGGGDEQFF.

This sequence joins TRBV14 and TRBJ2-3; 9 bases fit TRBD2. The ends lost 5 bases at V and 6 bases at J; junction bases unmatched: 9. Germline lookup yields CDR1 SGHDN and CDR2 FVKESK. The CDR3 is made up of 15 amino acids. In DNA form, the CDR3 reads TGTGCCAGCAGCACTCGCGGGGGGGCAATCGATACGCAGTATTTT. Protein product: CASSTRGGAIDTQYF.

This clone occurred once. V usage is TRBV2 and J usage is TRBJ1-3; 7 bases are a match to TRBD1. Germline CDR1 reads SNHLY; CDR2 reads FYNNEI. The CDR3 has 15 residues. With 6 bases clipped from V and 4 bases from J, the junction kept 9 bases outside the gene matches. The CDR3 region has the DNA TGTGCCAGCAGCCTCGAGGACAGGAAAGGAAACACCATATATTTT. Translation gives CASSLEDRKGNTIYF.

The chain uses TRBV7-9 and TRBJ2-7, with 8 bases that match TRBD2. Trimming took 3 bases from V and 0 from J; bases not matched to a gene: 10. Per the germline V gene, CDR1 is SEHNR and CDR2 is FQNEAQ (reference sequence). The CDR3 covers 17 residues. CDR3 amino acids: CASSFGPRGGSSYEQYF. The CDR3 DNA follows: TGTGCCAGCAGCTTTGGCCCTCGGGGGGGCAGCTCCTACGAGCAGTACTTC.

In its sample, this clone was seen once. The chain carries TRBV27 and TRBJ1-2; a possible D gene is TRBD1 (5 bases). Germline CDR1 MNHEY, CDR2 SMNVEV (reference sequence). With 0 bases removed from V and 3 bases from J, the gap between germline ends came to 11 bases. CDR3 length: 15 amino acids. The CDR3 sequence: CASSLSPGQDYGYTF. Written as DNA, the CDR3 is TGTGCCAGCAGTTTATCCCCAGGGCAGGACTATGGCTACACCTTC.

The chain links TRBV5-4 to TRBJ2-1; tentatively, D is TRBD2 (5 bases). Germline V lookup: CDR1 SGHNT, CDR2 YYREEE (reference sequence). Trimming shortened V by 3 bases and J by 4 bases, and 11 bases separated the two germline ends. The CDR3 extends over 14 amino acids. CDR3 region: CASSSSTSYNEQFF. For the CDR3, the DNA is TGTGCCAGCAGCTCCTCAACTAGTTACAATGAGCAGTTCTTC.

The chain combines TRBV4-1 with TRBJ2-7; possibly TRBD2 for D (6 bases). Germline values: CDR1 MGHRA, CDR2 YSYEKL. With 1 base removed from V and 3 bases from J, the gap between germline ends came to 16 bases. The CDR3 spans 16 residues. In DNA, the CDR3 is TGCGCCAGCAGCCAAGTTTTTCCTAGCGTATTCTACGAGCAGTACTTC. This codes for CASSQVFPSVFYEQYF.

V and J are TRBV7-9 and TRBJ2-2; no clear D. Trimming took off 5 bases at V and 3 bases at J, with 7 bases between the two ends. CDR1 is SEHNR and CDR2 is FQNEAQ in the germline V gene (reference sequence). The CDR3 loop spans 13 amino acids. The CDR3 here is CASSRQDTGELFF. The CDR3 nucleotides read TGTGCCAGCAGCCGTCAGGACACCGGGGAGCTGTTTTTT. Full variable domain (missing parts from reference TRBV7-9 and TRBJ2-2): DTGVSQNPRHKITKRGQNVTFRCDPISEHNRLYWYRQTLGQGPEFLTYFQNEAQLEKSRLLSDRFSAERPKGSFSTLEIQRTEQGDSAMYLCASSRQDTGELFFGEGSRLTVL.

The V call is TRBV5-4, the J call TRBJ2-1, with D possibly being TRBD1 (6 bases). V lost 0 bases and J 6 bases, leaving 10 bases between the germline ends. This CDR3 is 14 amino acids long. The germline CDR1 and CDR2 sequences are SGHNT and YYREEE (reference sequence). The CDR3 region is CASSLAGDGNEQFF. The CDR3 DNA reads as TGTGCCAGCAGCTTGGCAGGGGATGGCAATGAGCAGTTCTTC.

The chain joins TRBV6-5 to TRBJ1-1; possibly TRBD1 for D (5 bases). The V and J ends lost 2 bases and 8 bases respectively, with 12 bases between them. Germline CDR1 and CDR2: MNHEY and SVGAGI. The CDR3 has 13 amino acids. This CDR3 is CASSYEPGREAFF. In nucleotides, the CDR3 is TGTGCCAGCAGTTACGAACCAGGGAGGGAAGCTTTCTTT.

The chain uses TRBV9 and TRBJ2-5; D gene uncertain. This CDR3 has 14 amino acids. Germline V lookup: CDR1 SGDLS, CDR2 YYNGEE. The germline V and J ends were trimmed by 0 bases and 3 bases, with 9 bases remaining between them. The CDR3 region has the DNA TGTGCCAGCAGCGTAGCCCCCGGTAAAGAGACCCAGTACTTC. This gives the protein CASSVAPGKETQYF.

J is TRBJ1-4 and V is TRBV7-9, with TRBD1 matching 9 bases. Germline V gene sequence: CDR1 SEHNR, CDR2 FQNEAQ (reference sequence). The CDR3 contains 14 residues. Germline trimming cut 4 bases from V and 7 bases from J; bases unmatched to any gene: 4. CDR3 in amino acids: CASSSGQGTEKLFF. Written as DNA, the CDR3 is TGTGCCAGCAGCTCGGGACAGGGAACTGAAAAACTGTTTTTT.

The CDR3 here is CASSVGTSGTFSYEQYF. Here the CDR3 DNA reads TGTGCCAGCAGCGTAGGGACTAGCGGGACGTTCTCCTACGAGCAGTACTTC. V usage is TRBV9 and J usage is TRBJ2-7; TRBD2 aligns across 12 bases. This CDR3 spans 17 amino acids. The J segment lost 0 bases and the V segment lost 0 bases, leaving 4 bases of the junction unmatched. Germline V gene sequence: CDR1 SGDLS, CDR2 YYNGEE.

The chain is built from TRBV19 and TRBJ1-2; unclear D gene. In germline, CDR1 is LNHDA, CDR2 SQIVND (reference sequence). V was shortened by 6 bases and J by 5 bases, with 13 bases between the two germline ends. The CDR3 runs to 13 residues. The CDR3 bases are TGTGCCAGTAGGGACCTCAGGACTTATGGCTACACCTTC. Translated, it gives CASRDLRTYGYTF.

This clone was counted only a few times. V usage is TRBV5-4 and J usage is TRBJ2-3; 8 nucleotides align to TRBD1. The CDR3 spans 15 residues. The J segment lost 3 bases and the V segment lost 4 bases, leaving 7 bases of the junction unmatched. Germline V gene data show CDR1 as SGHNT and CDR2 as YYREEE (reference sequence). The CDR3 here is CASSPGTGPTDTQYF. DNA of the CDR3: TGTGCCAGCAGCCCCGGGACAGGCCCAACAGATACGCAGTATTTT. Filled out from reference TRBV5-4 and TRBJ2-3, the complete variable domain reads ETGVTQSPTHLIKTRGQQVTLRCSSQSGHNTVSWYQQALGQGPQFIFQYYREEENGRGNFPPRFSGLQFPNYSSELNVNALELDDSALYLCASSPGTGPTDTQYFGPGTRLTVL.

The rearrangement uses TRBV2 and TRBJ2-2, with D maybe TRBD2 (5 bases). Per germline, CDR1 SNHLY and CDR2 FYNNEI. V dropped 5 bases and J dropped 2 bases, with 12 bases sitting between them. The CDR3 is 15 amino acids. The CDR3 is CASSSYTSNTGELFF. CDR3 in DNA: TGTGCCAGCAGTTCATATACTAGTAACACCGGGGAGCTGTTTTTT.

The chain joins TRBV27 to TRBJ2-2; 7 positions match TRBD1. CDR3 length equals 16 residues. The V and J ends lost 4 bases and 5 bases, in that order; junction bases with no gene match: 10. The germline CDR1 and CDR2 sequences are MNHEY and SMNVEV (reference sequence). The chain's CDR3 is CASSSRQGDRTGELFF. CDR3 DNA sequence: TGTGCCAGCAGTTCCAGACAGGGCGATCGGACCGGGGAGCTGTTTTTT.